The 3 T cell receptor beta chains presented below share a single source sample, sequenced in a study of T cell changes during pregnancy in multiple sclerosis. Here immunoSEQ multiplex PCR was the method, and the copy in TCRdb shows in-frame clones only, minus some. The table has some 100,000 clones, almost 95% seen once. The sequencing used peripheral blood, collected before pregnancy. These TCRs come from a female donor with multiple sclerosis, enrolled in a pregnancy study.

V is TRBV5-1 and J is TRBJ2-3; 9 positions agree with TRBD1. J was trimmed by 4 bases and V by 0 bases; bases with no gene match: 6. This CDR3 spans 16 amino acids. The germline V gene encodes CDR1 SGHRS and CDR2 YFSETQ. The CDR3 is CASSLGQGVMADTQYF. CDR3 nucleotide sequence: TGCGCCAGCAGCTTGGGACAGGGGGTTATGGCAGATACGCAGTATTTT.

The rearrangement uses TRBV30 and TRBJ2-7; 11 nucleotides agree with TRBD2. Germline loops: CDR1 GTSNPN, CDR2 SVGIG (reference sequence). The CDR3 has 15 amino acids. V was pared by 4 bases and J by 4 bases, with 9 bases of the junction left unmatched. This chain's CDR3 is CAWTPGLAVWYEQYF. CDR3 nucleotides: TGTGCCTGGACCCCGGGACTAGCGGTATGGTACGAGCAGTACTTC. The full variable domain, rest sourced from reference TRBV30 and TRBJ2-7, is SQTIHQWPATLVQPVGSPLSLECTVEGTSNPNLYWYRQAAGRGLQLLFYSVGIGQISSEVPQNLSASRPQDRQFILSSKKLLLSDSGFYLCAWTPGLAVWYEQYFGPGTRLTVT.

The genes are TRBV7-9 and TRBJ2-3, with D unresolved. The CDR3 is 12 residues long. Trimming shortened V by 8 bases and J by 2 bases, and 8 bases separated the two germline ends. Germline assignment: CDR1 SEHNR and CDR2 FQNEAQ (reference sequence). In DNA form, the CDR3 reads TGTGCCAGCGGGCTCCACACAGATACGCAGTATTTT. This translates into CASGLHTDTQYF.